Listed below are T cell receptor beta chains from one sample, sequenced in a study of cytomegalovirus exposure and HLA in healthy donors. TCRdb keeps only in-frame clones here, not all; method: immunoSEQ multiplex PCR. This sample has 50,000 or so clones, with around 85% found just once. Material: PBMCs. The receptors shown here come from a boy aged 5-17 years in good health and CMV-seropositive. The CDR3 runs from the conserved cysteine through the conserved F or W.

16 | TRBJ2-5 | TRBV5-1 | CASSIKRAKNQETQYF
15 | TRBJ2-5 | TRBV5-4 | CASTSVAGGGETQYF
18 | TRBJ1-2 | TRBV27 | CASSRATLTGGVNYGYTF
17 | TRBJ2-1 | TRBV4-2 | CASSPQRRGPYYNEQFF
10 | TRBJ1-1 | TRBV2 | CASSDYEAFF
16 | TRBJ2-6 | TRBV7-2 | CASSPRVVTGANVLTF
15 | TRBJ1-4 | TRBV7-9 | CASSLVRVGSEKLFF
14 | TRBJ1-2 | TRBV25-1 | CASSGLDRGVGYTF
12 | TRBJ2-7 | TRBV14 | CASSQDNSFQYF
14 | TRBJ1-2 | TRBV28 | CASSGDRRGYGYTF
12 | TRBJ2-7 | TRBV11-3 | CASSFSSSEQYF
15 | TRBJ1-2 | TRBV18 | CASAREGARVYGYTF
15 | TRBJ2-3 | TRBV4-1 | CASGGELAGTDTQYF
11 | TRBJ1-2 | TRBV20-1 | CSASYVNGYTF
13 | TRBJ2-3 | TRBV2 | CASSGGVGDTQYF
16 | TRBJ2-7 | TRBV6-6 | CASRKGTQGIVDEQYF
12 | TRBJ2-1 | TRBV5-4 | CASSFGGNEQFF
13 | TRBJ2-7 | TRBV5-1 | CASSRGRDDEQYF
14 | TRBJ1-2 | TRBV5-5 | CASSLNRDRAGYTF
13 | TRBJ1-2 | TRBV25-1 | CASSSEGSNGYTF
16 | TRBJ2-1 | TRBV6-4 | CASSDSTRGSVNEQFF
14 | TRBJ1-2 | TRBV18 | CASSRASGGYGYTF
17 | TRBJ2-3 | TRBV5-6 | CASSQPQTGMGTDTQYF
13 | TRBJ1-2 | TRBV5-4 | CASRPDTMFGYTF
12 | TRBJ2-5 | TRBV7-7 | CASRDRGETQYF
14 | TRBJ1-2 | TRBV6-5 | CASSYGTGTYGYTF
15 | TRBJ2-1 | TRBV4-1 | CASRPSGGAGNEQFF
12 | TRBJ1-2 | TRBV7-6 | CASSLQGGHPAF
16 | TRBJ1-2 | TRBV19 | CASSSIPGQGRNGYTF
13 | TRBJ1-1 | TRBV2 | CASTGHPNTEAFF
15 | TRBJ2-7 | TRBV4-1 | CASSQIKGVDYEQYF
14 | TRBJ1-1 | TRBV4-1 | CASSQRQENTEAFF
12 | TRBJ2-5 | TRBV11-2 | CASSWGSREQYF
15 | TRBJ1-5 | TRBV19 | CASALDRGYAQPQHF
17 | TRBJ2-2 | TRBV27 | CASKPENYRSNTGELFF
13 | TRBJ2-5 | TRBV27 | CASSHRGRETQYF
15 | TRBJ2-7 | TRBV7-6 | CASSPAPDRPYEQYF
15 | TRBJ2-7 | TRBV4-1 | CASSSGQGASYEQYF
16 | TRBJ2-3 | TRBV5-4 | CASSSFPAGGTDTQYF
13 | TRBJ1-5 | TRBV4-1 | CASSQGQNQPQHF
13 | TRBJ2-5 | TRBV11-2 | CASSLRLEETQYF
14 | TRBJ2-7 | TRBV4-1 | CASSQDTGNREQYF
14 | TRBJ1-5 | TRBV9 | CASSAGTGAQPQHF
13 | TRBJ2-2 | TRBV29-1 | CSVVNRFTGELFF
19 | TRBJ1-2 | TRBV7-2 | CASSFGPRKSETALYGYTF
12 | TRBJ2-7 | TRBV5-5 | CASSHNYYEQYF
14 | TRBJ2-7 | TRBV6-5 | CASRSLAGAYEQYF
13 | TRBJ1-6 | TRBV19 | CASSIAFNSPLHF
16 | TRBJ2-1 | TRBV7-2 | CASSLFRQGAYNEQFF
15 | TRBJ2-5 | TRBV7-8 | CASSARDSLQETQYF
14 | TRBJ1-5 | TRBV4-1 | CASSQRPFGQPQHF
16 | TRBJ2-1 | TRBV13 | CASSLAGGGSYNEQFF
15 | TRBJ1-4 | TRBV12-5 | CASGLAAGRPEKLFF
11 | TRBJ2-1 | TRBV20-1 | CSATPYNEQFF
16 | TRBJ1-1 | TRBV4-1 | CASSQDSVQGNTEAFF
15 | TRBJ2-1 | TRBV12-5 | CASDPGTPRDNEQFF
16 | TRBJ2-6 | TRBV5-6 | CASSFTGPEGANVLTF
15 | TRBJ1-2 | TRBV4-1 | CASSRAGPANYGYTF
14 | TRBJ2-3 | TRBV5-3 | CASQTSGGTDTQYF